The present T cell receptor (beta chain) was sequenced within a study of response to subunit inactivated influenza vaccine. TCRdb reanalysed the RT-PCR reads using MiXCR and keeps one entry per CDR3 protein. Among over 750,000 distinct CDR3 sequences listed, about 20% were seen once. The sample holds a few counts of this clonotype. Germline CDR1 and CDR2: ENHRY and SYGVKD. The CDR3 consists of 16 residues. V was cut by 6 bases and J by 2 bases, with 19 bases left in between. The input for sequencing was PBMCs from blood, taken more than 4 days after vaccination. The V call is TRBV10-3, the J call TRBJ2-5; D may be TRBD1 (8 bases). This clonotype originated in a man in his fifties or sixties who received an inactivated influenza vaccine. The CDR3 loop reads CAISGGTGQPQETQYF. CDR3 in DNA: TGTGCCATCAGCGGGGGGACAGGCCAACCTCAAGAGACCCAGTACTTC.